The 17 T cell receptor beta chains below all came from one sample that was sequenced in a study of blood T cell repertoires in COVID-19. Assay used: immunoSEQ multiplex PCR; TCRdb lists only in-frame clones, some missing. The data hold around 120,000 clones, with 88% observed a single time. The specimen sequenced was peripheral blood. Receptors were obtained from a woman aged 45-65 years with active or convalescent COVID-19.

This sequence joins TRBV2 and TRBJ1-6; 9 bases map to TRBD1. This CDR3 contains 14 residues. Germline V gene data show CDR1 as SNHLY and CDR2 as FYNNEI. Unmatched junction bases numbered 6, after V lost 7 bases and J lost 8 bases. For the CDR3, the DNA is TGTGCCAGCATGGGACAGGGTATCGATTCACCCCTCCACTTT. This sequence encodes CASMGQGIDSPLHF.

In its sample, this clone was seen a few times. The chain recombines TRBV7-2 with TRBJ1-3; D not resolved. Germline V gives CDR1 SGHTA, CDR2 FQGNSA. Between the trimmed V and J ends, which lost 0 bases and 4 bases, there was a span of 16 bases. The CDR3 extends over 17 amino acids. DNA for the CDR3: TGTGCCAGCAGCTTAGCTATCATCGGACGGGGAGGAAACACCATATATTTT. Translation: CASSLAIIGRGGNTIYF.

The J gene is TRBJ1-4, the V gene TRBV3-1 (or the pseudogene TRBV3-2); 10 positions match TRBD1. This CDR3 is 15 amino acids long. The V gene's germline CDR1 is LGHDT and CDR2 YNNKEL (reference sequence). Unmatched junction bases numbered 6, after V lost 4 bases and J lost 7 bases. CDR3 DNA sequence: TGTGCCAGCAGCCCTCCCGGGACAGGGGCTGAAAAACTGTTTTTT. Protein product: CASSPPGTGAEKLFF.

The genes are TRBV7-6 and TRBJ2-3, with D possibly TRBD2 on 6 matching bases. Deletions cut 5 bases from V and 5 bases from J, with 17 bases between. The length of the CDR3 is 15 residues. Germline V gene data show CDR1 as SGHVS and CDR2 as FNYEAQ. CDR3 residues: CASSHRTTLGDTQYF. CDR3 in DNA: TGTGCCAGCAGCCATCGGACTACCCTCGGAGATACGCAGTATTTT.

The chain couples TRBV5-4 to TRBJ2-3; TRBD2 matches at 8 bases. The length of the CDR3 is 16 residues. V was clipped by 0 bases and J by 6 bases; unmatched bases: 9. From germline, CDR1 is SGHNT and CDR2 YYREEE (reference sequence). DNA for the CDR3: TGTGCCAGCAGCTTGGCGGCAGCGGGAGTATGGGATACGCAGTATTTT. It translates to CASSLAAAGVWDTQYF.

CDR3 protein: CASTTGIGYTF. The CDR3 DNA is TGTGCCAGCACCACAGGGATTGGCTACACCTTC. J is TRBJ1-2 and V is TRBV2, with D tentatively TRBD1 (6 bases). Trimming shortened V by 7 bases and J by 7 bases, and 10 bases separated the two germline ends. Germline CDR1 reads SNHLY; CDR2 reads FYNNEI. This CDR3 is built from 11 residues.

The chain employs TRBV27 and TRBJ2-2; 10 positions match TRBD2. From germline, CDR1 is MNHEY and CDR2 SMNVEV (reference sequence). This CDR3 is 17 amino acids long. Trimming removed 3 bases from V and 7 bases from J; junction bases left unmatched: 11. The CDR3 protein is CASSFRLAGAEGGELFF. The CDR3 DNA sequence: TGTGCCAGCAGTTTTAGGCTAGCGGGAGCTGAGGGCGGGGAGCTGTTTTTT.

The chain carries TRBV5-6 and TRBJ1-5, with unresolved D. This CDR3 has 15 residues. Trimming cost V 0 bases and J 6 bases, with 13 bases left between them. Germline-derived CDR1 and CDR2 are SGHDT and YYEEEE. In DNA form, the CDR3 reads TGTGCCAGCAGCTTGGGAGGTAGCCTTTTTCAGCCCCAGCATTTT. Amino acids: CASSLGGSLFQPQHF.

The chain couples TRBV2 to TRBJ2-5; 12 nucleotides line up with TRBD2. The J segment lost 3 bases and the V segment lost 6 bases, leaving 11 bases of the junction unmatched. The germline CDR1 and CDR2 sequences are SNHLY and FYNNEI. This CDR3 region has 17 residues. The CDR3 protein is CASSLAGGWGLKETQYF. The CDR3 nucleotides read TGTGCCAGCAGCCTAGCGGGAGGGTGGGGCCTAAAAGAGACCCAGTACTTC.

The chain couples TRBV28 to TRBJ1-5; no clear D. The CDR3 runs 14 residues. The V gene's germline CDR1 is MDHEN and CDR2 SYDVKM. With 8 bases removed from V and 0 bases from J, the gap between germline ends came to 11 bases. The DNA of the CDR3 is TGTGCCAGCCCTTTCAGGTATAGCAATCAGCCCCAGCATTTT. It encodes CASPFRYSNQPQHF.

CDR3 protein: CASRASRSGNTIYF. CDR3 coding DNA: TGTGCCAGCAGAGCCTCTCGCTCTGGAAACACCATATATTTT. The chain links TRBV27 to TRBJ1-3; D is unresolved. Between the trimmed V and J ends, which lost 6 bases and 0 bases, there was a span of 9 bases. This CDR3 region has 14 residues. Looked up from germline, CDR1 is MNHEY and CDR2 is SMNVEV (reference sequence).

This rearrangement joins TRBV4-1 to TRBJ2-7; 13 bases are shared with TRBD2. The V gene end was trimmed by 2 bases and the J gene end by 4 bases; junction bases not matched to a gene: 5. Germline loops: CDR1 MGHRA, CDR2 YSYEKL. This CDR3 region has 16 residues. CDR3 region: CASSQWTSGSGYEQYF. The CDR3 nucleotides are TGCGCCAGCAGCCAATGGACTAGCGGGAGTGGTTACGAGCAGTACTTC.

The genes are TRBV6-5 and TRBJ1-5; 8 bases are shared with TRBD1. The V segment lost 2 bases and the J segment 4 bases; nucleotides outside the gene matches: 4. Germline CDR1 reads MNHEY; CDR2 reads SVGAGI. The CDR3 spans 15 residues. DNA of the CDR3: TGTGCCAGCAGTTACGCTACAGGGGGGAATCAGCCCCAGCATTTT. The encoded protein is CASSYATGGNQPQHF.

V and J are TRBV7-9 and TRBJ2-5; possibly TRBD1 for D (5 bases). V lost 5 bases to trimming and J lost 2 bases, with 15 bases between them. Per the germline V gene, CDR1 is SEHNR and CDR2 is FQNEAQ (reference sequence). The CDR3 is made up of 15 amino acids. The CDR3 here is CASSPLGPLQETQYF. The CDR3 nucleotides read TGTGCCAGCAGCCCGCTGGGGCCACTTCAAGAGACCCAGTACTTC.

This chain uses TRBV9 with TRBJ1-3; perhaps TRBD1 as D (6 bases). The CDR3 runs to 15 residues. V gave up 2 bases and J gave up 2 bases, with 11 bases separating them. Germline loops: CDR1 SGDLS, CDR2 YYNGEE. The CDR3 spells CASSVGTHTGNTIYF. CDR3 nucleotides: TGTGCCAGCAGCGTGGGGACACATACTGGAAACACCATATATTTT. Using reference TRBV9 and TRBJ1-3 for the parts outside the CDR3, the full variable domain is DSGVTQTPKHLITATGQRVTLRCSPRSGDLSVYWYQQSLDQGLQFLIQYYNGEERAKGNILERFSAQQFPDLHSELNLSSLELGDSALYFCASSVGTHTGNTIYFGEGSWLTVV.

V and J are TRBV28 and TRBJ2-7, with 8 bases fitting TRBD1. This CDR3 spans 14 amino acids. Germline V lookup: CDR1 MDHEN, CDR2 SYDVKM. The V gene end was trimmed by 6 bases and the J gene end by 4 bases; junction bases not matched to a gene: 8. This CDR3 reads CASRPGGGRYEQYF. The CDR3 DNA is TGTGCCAGCAGACCAGGGGGCGGTCGATACGAGCAGTACTTC.

Written as DNA, the CDR3 is TGCAGCGCTCCCTCTCCGGGGGACGCGACTGAAGCTTTCTTT. Protein sequence: CSAPSPGDATEAFF. The rearrangement joins TRBV29-1 to TRBJ1-1, with D possibly matching TRBD1 (5 bases). The germline V gene encodes CDR1 SQVTM and CDR2 ANQGSEA. The CDR3 is made up of 14 amino acids. V dropped 7 bases and J dropped 5 bases, with 20 bases sitting between them.